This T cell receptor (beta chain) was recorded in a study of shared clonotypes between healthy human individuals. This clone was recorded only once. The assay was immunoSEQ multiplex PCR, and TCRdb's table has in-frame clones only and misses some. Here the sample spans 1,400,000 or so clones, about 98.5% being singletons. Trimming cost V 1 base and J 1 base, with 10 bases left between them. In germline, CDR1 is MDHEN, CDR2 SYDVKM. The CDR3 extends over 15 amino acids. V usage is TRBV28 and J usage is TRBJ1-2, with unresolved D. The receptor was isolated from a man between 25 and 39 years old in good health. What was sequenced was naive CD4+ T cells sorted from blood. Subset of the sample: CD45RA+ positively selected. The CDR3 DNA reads TGTGCCAGCAGTTTATCCAGAAGGCTTAACTATGGCTACACCTTC. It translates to CASSLSRRLNYGYTF.